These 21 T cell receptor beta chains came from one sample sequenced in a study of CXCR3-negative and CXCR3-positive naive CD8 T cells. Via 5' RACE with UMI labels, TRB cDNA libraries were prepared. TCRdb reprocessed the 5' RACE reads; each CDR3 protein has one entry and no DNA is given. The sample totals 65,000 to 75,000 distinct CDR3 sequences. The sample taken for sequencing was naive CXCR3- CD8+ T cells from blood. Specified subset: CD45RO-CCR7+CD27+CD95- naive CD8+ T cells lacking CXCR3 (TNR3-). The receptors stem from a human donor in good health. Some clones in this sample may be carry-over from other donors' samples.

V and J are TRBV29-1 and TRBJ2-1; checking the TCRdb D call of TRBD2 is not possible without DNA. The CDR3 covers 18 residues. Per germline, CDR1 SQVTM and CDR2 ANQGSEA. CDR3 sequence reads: CSVEGIPGLAGRYNEQFF.

The CDR3: CASVPSGPYNEQFF. The rearrangement uses TRBV7-9 and TRBJ2-1; TCRdb names TRBD2, which stays unverified in the absence of DNA. The CDR3 length is 14 residues. Germline V lookup: CDR1 SEHNR, CDR2 FQNEAQ (reference sequence).

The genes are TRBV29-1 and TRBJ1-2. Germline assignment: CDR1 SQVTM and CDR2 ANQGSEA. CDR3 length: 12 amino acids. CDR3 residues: CSVGFVGYGYTF.

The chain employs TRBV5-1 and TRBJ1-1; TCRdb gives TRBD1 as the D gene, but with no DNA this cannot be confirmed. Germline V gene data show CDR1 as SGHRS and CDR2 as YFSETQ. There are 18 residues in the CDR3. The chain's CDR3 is CASSARDPLEEMNTEAFF.

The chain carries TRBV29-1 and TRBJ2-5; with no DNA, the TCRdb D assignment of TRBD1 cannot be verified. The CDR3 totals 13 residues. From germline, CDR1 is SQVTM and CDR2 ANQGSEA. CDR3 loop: CSVPGVVQETQYF. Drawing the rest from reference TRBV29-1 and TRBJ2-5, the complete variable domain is SAVISQKPSRDICQRGTSLTIQCQVDSQVTMMFWYRQQPGQSLTLIATANQGSEATYESGFVIDKFPISRPNLTFSTLTVSNMSPEDSSIYLCSVPGVVQETQYFGPGTRLLVL.

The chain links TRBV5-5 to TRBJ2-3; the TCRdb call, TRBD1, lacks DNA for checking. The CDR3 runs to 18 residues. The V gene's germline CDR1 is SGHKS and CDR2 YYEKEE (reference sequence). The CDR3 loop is CASSQDRGLSASTDTQYF. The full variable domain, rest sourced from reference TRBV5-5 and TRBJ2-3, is DAGVTQSPTHLIKTRGQQVTLRCSPISGHKSVSWYQQVLGQGPQFIFQYYEKEERGRGNFPDRFSARQFPNYSSELNVNALLLGDSALYLCASSQDRGLSASTDTQYFGPGTRLTVL.

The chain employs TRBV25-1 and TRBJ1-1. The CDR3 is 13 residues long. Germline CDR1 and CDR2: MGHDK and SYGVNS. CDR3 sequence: CASSAGMNTEAFF.

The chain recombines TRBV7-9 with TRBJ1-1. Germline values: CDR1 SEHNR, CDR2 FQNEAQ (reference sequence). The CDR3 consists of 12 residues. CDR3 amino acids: CASRLGTGEAFF.

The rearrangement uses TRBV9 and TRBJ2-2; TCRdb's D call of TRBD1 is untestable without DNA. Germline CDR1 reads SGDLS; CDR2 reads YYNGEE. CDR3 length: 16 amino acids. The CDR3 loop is CASSVLGGMNTGELFF. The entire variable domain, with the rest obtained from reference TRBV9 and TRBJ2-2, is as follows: DSGVTQTPKHLITATGQRVTLRCSPRSGDLSVYWYQQSLDQGLQFLIQYYNGEERAKGNILERFSAQQFPDLHSELNLSSLELGDSALYFCASSVLGGMNTGELFFGEGSRLTVL.

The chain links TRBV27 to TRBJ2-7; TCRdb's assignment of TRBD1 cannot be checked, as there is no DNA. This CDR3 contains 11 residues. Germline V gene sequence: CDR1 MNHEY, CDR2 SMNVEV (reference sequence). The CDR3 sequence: CASSWGTQQYF.

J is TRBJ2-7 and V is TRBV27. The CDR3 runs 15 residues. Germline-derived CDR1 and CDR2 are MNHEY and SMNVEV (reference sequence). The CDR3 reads CASSSGLRSTYEQYF.

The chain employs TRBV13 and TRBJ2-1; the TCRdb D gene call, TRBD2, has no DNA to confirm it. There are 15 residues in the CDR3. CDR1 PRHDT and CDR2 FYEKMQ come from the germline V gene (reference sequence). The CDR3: CASSLTSGRYNEQFF.

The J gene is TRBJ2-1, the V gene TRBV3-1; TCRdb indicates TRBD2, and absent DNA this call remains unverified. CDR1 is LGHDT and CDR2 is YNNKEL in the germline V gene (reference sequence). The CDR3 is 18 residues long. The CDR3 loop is CASSQADASGGVYNEQFF.

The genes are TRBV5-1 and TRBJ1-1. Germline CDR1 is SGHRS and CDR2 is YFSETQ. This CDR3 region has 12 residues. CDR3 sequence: CASSLSAAEAFF.

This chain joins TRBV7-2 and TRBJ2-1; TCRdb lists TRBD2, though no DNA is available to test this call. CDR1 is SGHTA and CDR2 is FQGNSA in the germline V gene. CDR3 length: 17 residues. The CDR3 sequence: CASSFPSGPSSYNEQFF.

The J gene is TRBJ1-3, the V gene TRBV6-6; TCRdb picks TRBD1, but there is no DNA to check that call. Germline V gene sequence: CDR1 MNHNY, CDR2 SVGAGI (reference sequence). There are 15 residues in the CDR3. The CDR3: CASSKTDSGGNTIYF.

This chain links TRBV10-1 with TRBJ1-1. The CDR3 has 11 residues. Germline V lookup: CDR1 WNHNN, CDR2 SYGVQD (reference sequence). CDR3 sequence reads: CASSDGREAFF.

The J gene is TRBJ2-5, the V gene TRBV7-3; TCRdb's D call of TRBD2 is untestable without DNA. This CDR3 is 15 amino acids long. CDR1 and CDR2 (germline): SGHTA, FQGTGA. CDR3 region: CASSLTPSGQETQYF.

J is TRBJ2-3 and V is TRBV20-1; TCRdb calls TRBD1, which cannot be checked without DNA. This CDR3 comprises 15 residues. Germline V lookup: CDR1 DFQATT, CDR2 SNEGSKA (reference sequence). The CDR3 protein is CSANPGQFSTDTQYF.

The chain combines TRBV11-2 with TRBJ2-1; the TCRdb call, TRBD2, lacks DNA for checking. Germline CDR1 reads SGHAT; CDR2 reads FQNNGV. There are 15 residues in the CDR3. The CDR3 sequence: CASSLASGTYNEQFF.

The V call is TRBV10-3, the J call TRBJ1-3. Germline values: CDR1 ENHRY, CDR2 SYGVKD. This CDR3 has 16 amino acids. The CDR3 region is CAISDLEISSGNTIYF.